The 26 T cell receptor beta chains given below trace back to one sample, sequenced in a study of T cell responses to AZD1222 COVID-19 vaccine. The protocol was immunoSEQ multiplex PCR, while the TCRdb copy is restricted to in-frame clones and leaves out a portion. The data contain approximately 120,000 clones, around 90% of them singletons. Source: peripheral blood, taken on day 0 of MenACWY control vaccination. The origin of the receptors is an adult in good health.

The sample holds a few counts of this clone. The chain uses TRBV5-4 and TRBJ2-1; no definite D call. The germline gives CDR1 SGHNT, CDR2 YYREEE (reference sequence). Trimming left V 1 base short and J 10 bases short, with 9 bases between. This CDR3 is 12 amino acids long. In DNA, the CDR3 is TGTGCCAGCAGCTTGATTGACGCGGAGCAGTTCTTC. Translated: CASSLIDAEQFF. The variable domain in full, with the rest retrieved from reference TRBV5-4 and TRBJ2-1, is ETGVTQSPTHLIKTRGQQVTLRCSSQSGHNTVSWYQQALGQGPQFIFQYYREEENGRGNFPPRFSGLQFPNYSSELNVNALELDDSALYLCASSLIDAEQFFGPGTRLTVL.

The chain employs TRBV30 and TRBJ1-1; D may be TRBD1 (5 bases). Germline V gene lookup returns CDR1 GTSNPN and CDR2 SVGIG (reference sequence). The CDR3 has 14 residues. The V end lost 5 bases, the J end lost 0 bases, and 13 bases lay between the germline ends. CDR3 amino acids: CAWRLWDLNTEAFF. DNA of the CDR3: TGTGCCTGGCGCCTTTGGGACCTGAACACTGAAGCTTTCTTT.

The chain joins TRBV2 to TRBJ2-2, with D perhaps TRBD1 (6 bases). Trimming cost V 11 bases and J 4 bases, with 11 bases left between them. The CDR3 contains 12 residues. CDR1 is SNHLY, CDR2 FYNNEI, per germline. Here the CDR3 reads CAGGRGTGELFF. Written as DNA, the CDR3 is TGTGCCGGGGGCAGAGGCACCGGGGAGCTGTTTTTT.

This chain joins TRBV10-3 and TRBJ1-3, with D perhaps TRBD1 (5 bases). Germline V CDR1 and CDR2: ENHRY, SYGVKD. Trimming stripped 8 bases from V and 7 bases from J, with 9 bases between. The CDR3 has 11 amino acids. The CDR3 loop is CAIGDVNTIYF. The CDR3 DNA sequence: TGTGCCATCGGGGACGTGAACACCATATATTTT.

About this clone: This same CDR3 is encoded by further DNA sequences in the sample. The chain recombines TRBV28 with TRBJ1-2; D is undetermined. This CDR3 is 11 amino acids long. Trimming stripped 3 bases from V and 3 bases from J, with 2 bases between. Germline V gives CDR1 MDHEN, CDR2 SYDVKM. The CDR3 nucleotides are TGTGCCAGCAGTTTGGACTATGGCTACACCTTC. This codes for CASSLDYGYTF.

The CDR3 DNA sequence: TGTGCCAGTTTGACTAGCCAGAACACCGGGGAGCTGTTTTTT. Its protein product is CASLTSQNTGELFF. The V gene is TRBV2, the J gene TRBJ2-2, with 7 nucleotides matching TRBD2. The CDR3 loop spans 14 amino acids. The germline gives CDR1 SNHLY, CDR2 FYNNEI. Trimming removed 9 bases from V and 1 base from J; junction bases left unmatched: 5. The full variable domain, completed using reference TRBV2 and TRBJ2-2, is EPEVTQTPSHQVTQMGQEVILRCVPISNHLYFYWYRQILGQKVEFLVSFYNNEISEKSEIFDDQFSVERPDGSNFTLKIRSTKLEDSAMYFCASLTSQNTGELFFGEGSRLTVL.

The chain carries TRBV6-5 and TRBJ2-6; no definite D call. There are 14 residues in the CDR3. CDR1 is MNHEY and CDR2 is SVGAGI in the germline V gene. The V end was cut by 5 bases, the J end by 1 base, with 6 bases between. The chain's CDR3 is CASSRNSGANVLTF. The DNA of the CDR3 is TGTGCCAGCAGTCGGAATTCTGGGGCCAACGTCCTGACTTTC.

The chain combines TRBV6-5 with TRBJ1-2, with a possible D match to TRBD1 (6 bases). Trimming took 6 bases from V and 8 from J, leaving 16 bases between them. Germline-derived CDR1 and CDR2 are MNHEY and SVGAGI. CDR3 length: 13 residues. CDR3 loop: CASRRDILGGYTF. CDR3 in DNA: TGTGCCAGCAGGCGGGACATCCTAGGAGGCTACACCTTC.

CDR3 nucleotide sequence: TGTGCCAGCAGCTCGATAGGGACAGGGGGCGCTGAGCAGTTCTTC. It is translated as CASSSIGTGGAEQFF. The rearrangement joins TRBV7-3 to TRBJ2-1, with 12 bases aligning to TRBD1. The CDR3 is made up of 15 amino acids. V lost 4 bases and J lost 9; bases outside the gene matches: 7. Germline V gene lookup returns CDR1 SGHTA and CDR2 FQGTGA.

In this sample, this clone turned up a few times. The chain couples TRBV6-2 or TRBV6-3 to TRBJ2-1, with a tentative D call TRBD1 (5 bases). V was trimmed by 4 bases and J by 2 bases, leaving 6 bases between them. Looked up from germline, CDR1 is MNHEY and CDR2 is SVGEGT. The CDR3 loop spans 13 amino acids. Here the CDR3 DNA reads TGTGCCAGCAGTTTGACAGCCTACAATGAGCAGTTCTTC. It is translated as CASSLTAYNEQFF.

This clone was seen once. The chain has TRBV2 and TRBJ1-1; tentatively, D is TRBD1 (5 bases). V lost 8 bases, J lost 13 bases, and 17 bases lay in between. The germline CDR1 and CDR2 sequences are SNHLY and FYNNEI. This CDR3 contains 11 residues. The CDR3 DNA is TGTGCCAGCCCGACGGCAGGGAACGATTTCTTT. As protein: CASPTAGNDFF. The whole variable domain, remainder taken from reference TRBV2 and TRBJ1-1, is EPEVTQTPSHQVTQMGQEVILRCVPISNHLYFYWYRQILGQKVEFLVSFYNNEISEKSEIFDDQFSVERPDGSNFTLKIRSTKLEDSAMYFCASPTAGNDFFGQGTRLTVV.

A single count supports this clone. The chain combines TRBV12-3 or TRBV12-4 with TRBJ1-4, with a tentative D call TRBD1 (5 bases). The CDR3 runs 12 residues. With 5 bases removed from V and 4 bases from J, the gap between germline ends came to 5 bases. The CDR3 coding sequence is TGTGCCAGCAGTGGGGGTAATGAAAAACTGTTTTTT. This codes for CASSGGNEKLFF.

This clone was detected only once. The chain has TRBV19 and TRBJ2-1; D remains ambiguous. Germline V gene data show CDR1 as LNHDA and CDR2 as SQIVND (reference sequence). The CDR3 is 13 amino acids. Trimming shortened V by 3 bases and J by 0 bases, and 3 bases separated the two germline ends. The CDR3: CASSISSYNEQFF. CDR3 DNA sequence: TGTGCCAGTAGTATTAGCTCCTACAATGAGCAGTTCTTC.

The chain employs TRBV7-9 and TRBJ1-6; D unresolved. Germline-derived CDR1 and CDR2 are SEHNR and FQNEAQ (reference sequence). This CDR3 has 13 residues. Trimming shortened V by 5 bases and J by 7 bases, and 9 bases separated the two germline ends. The CDR3 loop reads CASSREVNSPLHF. In DNA, the CDR3 is TGTGCCAGCAGCAGGGAAGTCAATTCACCCCTCCACTTT.

The chain combines TRBV7-8 with TRBJ2-7; TRBD1 matches 7 bases. V was pared by 6 bases and J by 3 bases, with 5 bases of the junction left unmatched. The CDR3 is 13 residues long. Germline loops: CDR1 SGHVS, CDR2 FQNEAQ. CDR3 region: CASSSTGYYEQYF. CDR3 DNA sequence: TGTGCCAGCAGTTCGACAGGGTACTACGAGCAGTACTTC.

This sequence joins TRBV5-4 and TRBJ2-2, with TRBD1 as a possible D gene (6 bases). Per germline, CDR1 SGHNT and CDR2 YYREEE (reference sequence). V was pared by 5 bases and J by 3 bases, with 11 bases between. The CDR3 runs to 14 residues. The CDR3 loop reads CASRGRGYTGELFF. Here the CDR3 DNA reads TGTGCCAGCAGGGGCAGGGGCTACACCGGGGAGCTGTTTTTT.

This clone was counted only a few times. The V and J genes are TRBV9 and TRBJ1-1, with 7 bases matching TRBD1. Germline CDR1 reads SGDLS; CDR2 reads YYNGEE. CDR3 length equals 14 residues. The junction had 6 bases not matched to a gene; V was cut back by 4 bases and J by 3 bases. The CDR3 protein is CASSQEGTDTEAFF. CDR3 DNA: TGTGCCAGCAGCCAGGAGGGGACAGACACTGAAGCTTTCTTT.

The rearrangement uses TRBV21-1 and TRBJ1-2; TRBD1, the table's D call, was not compared with the DNA. TRBV21-1 is noted as a pseudogene. The CDR3 sequence is 14 residues long. CDR3 loop: CASSTQGAGYGYTF. The CDR3 DNA reads as TGTGCCAGCAGCACACAGGGGGCCGGCTATGGCTACACCTTC.

This chain connects TRBV28 to TRBJ2-3; unclear D gene. V shed 2 bases and J shed 7 bases, with 16 bases lying between them. Looked up from germline, CDR1 is MDHEN and CDR2 is SYDVKM. CDR3 length: 15 amino acids. CDR3 bases: TGTGCCAGCAGTTTACACCAAGATCCTGTTAATACGCAGTATTTT. As protein: CASSLHQDPVNTQYF.

This CDR3 reads CASSLGPDPGQDTEAFF. As DNA, the CDR3 is TGTGCCAGCAGCTTAGGCCCTGATCCGGGGCAGGACACTGAAGCTTTCTTT. The gene calls are TRBV7-8 and TRBJ1-1, with D possibly being TRBD1 (5 bases). V was cut by 1 base and J by 3 bases, with 18 bases left in between. Germline values: CDR1 SGHVS, CDR2 FQNEAQ. The CDR3 sequence is 17 residues long.

The chain links TRBV18 to TRBJ1-2; 8 bases fit TRBD1. The trim removed 3 bases at V and 6 bases at J, leaving 9 bases unmatched. Germline V CDR1 and CDR2: KGHSH, LQKENI. CDR3 length: 15 residues. The CDR3 nucleotides are TGTGCCAGCTCACCGGGTGTGGACAGGGCAGATGGCTACACCTTC. This translates into CASSPGVDRADGYTF.

This chain connects TRBV11-2 to TRBJ1-3; D unclear. CDR1 is SGHAT, CDR2 FQNNGV, per germline. Trimming removed 4 bases from V and 4 bases from J, with 2 bases in between. CDR3 length: 11 residues. The CDR3: CASSSGNTIYF. CDR3 nucleotide sequence: TGTGCCAGCAGCTCAGGAAACACCATATATTTT.

This sequence joins TRBV19 and TRBJ2-2; 8 bases line up with TRBD1. There are 15 residues in the CDR3. Germline-derived CDR1 and CDR2 are LNHDA and SQIVND (reference sequence). V gave up 5 bases and J gave up 2 bases; unmatched junction bases: 4. The CDR3, as DNA: TGTGCCAGTAGTCGTACAGGGGGAAACACCGGGGAGCTGTTTTTT. Encoded protein: CASSRTGGNTGELFF.

The V and J genes are TRBV18 and TRBJ1-1; the match to TRBD1 covers 7 bases. CDR1 KGHSH and CDR2 LQKENI come from the germline V gene. The CDR3 loop spans 15 amino acids. J gave up 2 bases and V 3 bases, and 6 bases lay outside the gene matches. Here the CDR3 reads CASSPRGGDNTEAFF. CDR3 in DNA: TGTGCCAGCTCACCCAGGGGGGGAGATAACACTGAAGCTTTCTTT.

The J gene is TRBJ2-5, the V gene TRBV11-3, with D unresolved. The CDR3 is 13 amino acids. Trimming shortened V by 1 base and J by 5 bases, and 8 bases separated the two germline ends. Per the germline V gene, CDR1 is SGHNT and CDR2 is YENEEA. In DNA, the CDR3 is TGTGCCAGCAGCTTAGGTCCCGTGGAGACCCAGTACTTC. Amino acids: CASSLGPVETQYF. The full variable domain, its missing parts supplied by reference TRBV11-3 and TRBJ2-5, is EAGVVQSPRYKIIEKKQPVAFWCNPISGHNTLYWYLQNLGQGPELLIRYENEEAVDDSQLPKDRFSAERLKGVDSTLKIQPAELGDSAVYLCASSLGPVETQYFGPGTRLLVL.

This clone was picked up one time. The chain is built from TRBV10-3 and TRBJ1-5; D possibly corresponds to TRBD1 (6 bases). Germline V lookup: CDR1 ENHRY, CDR2 SYGVKD. V was pared by 8 bases and J by 6 bases, with 14 bases between. The CDR3 has 13 amino acids. The CDR3 sequence: CAISGQLGQPQHF. CDR3 coding DNA: TGTGCCATCTCTGGACAGCTTGGTCAGCCCCAGCATTTT.